This T cell receptor beta chain was sequenced for a study of blood T cell repertoires in COVID-19. Of note for this clone: Other DNA variants within this sample encode the same CDR3.

Germline values: CDR1 SGDLS, CDR2 YYNGEE. V shed 0 bases and J 5 bases; nucleotides not matched to a gene: 3. This CDR3 is built from 14 residues. Original data processing: Cell counts per sample came from amplifying reference gene primers. The assay was immunoSEQ multiplex PCR, and TCRdb's table has in-frame clones only and misses some. The V and J calls and clone size were taken over from that table, and D and trimming were inferred from the DNA. Here the sample spans about 140,000 clones, roughly 80% being singletons. The sample was peripheral blood. The sequence was obtained from a middle-aged man with acute or convalescent COVID-19. The chain uses TRBV9 and TRBJ2-5; TRBD2 matches 8 bases. The CDR3 DNA sequence: TGTGCCAGCAGCGTAGTCCCGGGGGGGGAGACCCAGTACTTC. It specifies CASSVVPGGETQYF.